Below are 18 T cell receptor beta chains sequenced from a single sample in a study of read filtering for tumor transcriptome and immune sequencing. This library used approximately 370 ng RNA and molecular barcoded adaptors spanning alpha/delta and beta/gamma chains. Each CDR3 protein gets one entry after TCRdb re-called the reads with MiXCR. Of nearly 60,000 distinct CDR3 sequences in the sample, 10% to 15% were seen once. Sequencing was performed on a population of CD138-negative cells sorted from bone marrow. The receptors originated from a donor aged 40 or older with multiple myeloma.

Many counts were recorded for this clonotype. V usage is TRBV5-5 and J usage is TRBJ2-5; D unclear. Germline values: CDR1 SGHKS, CDR2 YYEKEE (reference sequence). Trimming stripped 0 bases from V and 1 base from J, with 7 bases between. This CDR3 is built from 14 residues. The CDR3 nucleotides read TGTGCCAGCAGCTTGGGCCCAGCCCAAGAGACCCAGTACTTC. It yields the protein CASSLGPAQETQYF.

This clonotype occurred many times. The chain combines TRBV12-3 or TRBV12-4 with TRBJ1-1, with 7 bases lining up with TRBD1. Losses at the gene ends were 5 bases for V and 12 bases for J; bases not matched to a gene: 12. The CDR3 extends over 13 amino acids. The chain's CDR3 is CASSTNPGQLSFF. CDR3 nucleotides: TGTGCCAGCAGTACTAACCCGGGACAGTTGTCTTTCTTT.

The table lists this clonotype with many counts. The chain recombines TRBV29-1 with TRBJ1-1, with TRBD1 identical over 9 bases. Trimming removed 4 bases from V and 11 bases from J; junction bases left unmatched: 14. CDR1 SQVTM and CDR2 ANQGSEA come from the germline V gene. The CDR3 sequence is 14 residues long. The chain's CDR3 is CSVVIRDRVRSAFF. The CDR3 nucleotides read TGCAGCGTTGTAATCCGGGACAGGGTTAGGTCGGCTTTCTTT. Supplemented by reference TRBV29-1 and TRBJ1-1, the full variable domain reads SAVISQKPSRDICQRGTSLTIQCQVDSQVTMMFWYRQQPGQSLTLIATANQGSEATYESGFVIDKFPISRPNLTFSTLTVSNMSPEDSSIYLCSVVIRDRVRSAFFGQGTRLTVV.

This clonotype was seen ten or more times. This chain uses TRBV7-2 with TRBJ1-4; D is undetermined. CDR1 and CDR2 from the germline V gene are SGHTA and FQGNSA. V was clipped by 5 bases and J by 8 bases, with 9 bases between them. The CDR3 is made up of 12 amino acids. The CDR3 sequence is CASSLLGEKLFF. Written as DNA, the CDR3 is TGTGCCAGCAGCCTCCTGGGAGAAAAACTGTTTTTT.

Ten or more counts support this clonotype. This rearrangement joins TRBV7-8 to TRBJ2-3, with D unclear. The CDR3 loop spans 13 amino acids. Germline CDR1 and CDR2: SGHVS and FQNEAQ. V lost 8 bases and J lost 0, with 9 bases in between. CDR3 region: CASWLDSTDTQYF. The CDR3 region has the DNA TGTGCCAGCTGGCTGGACAGCACAGATACGCAGTATTTT.

This clonotype was detected many times. The chain uses TRBV29-1 and TRBJ1-1; TRBD1 is a possible D gene (5 bases). Germline CDR1 SQVTM, CDR2 ANQGSEA. V was shortened by 7 bases and J by 5 bases, with 17 bases between the two germline ends. CDR3 length: 13 residues. In nucleotides, the CDR3 is TGCAGCGCTCAACCCAGGGTAACGACTGAAGCTTTCTTT. As protein: CSAQPRVTTEAFF.

For this clonotype: A clone one base away is much larger, so this may be a read error. The rearrangement uses TRBV6-1 and TRBJ2-7; 8 positions match TRBD1. Germline V gene data show CDR1 as MNHNS and CDR2 as SASEGT. The CDR3 runs 13 residues. The CDR3 spells CASSGTGSYKQYF. CDR3 sequence (DNA): TGTGCCAGCAGTGGGACAGGGAGCTACAAGCAGTACTTC.

The table lists this clonotype with many counts. CDR3 nucleotide sequence: TGTGCCATCAGTGAGTCTGTTAGCGGGGATGCGAACACCGGGGAGCTGTTTTTT. It is translated as CAISESVSGDANTGELFF. The chain uses TRBV10-3 and TRBJ2-2; TRBD2 agrees at 8 bases. V lost 0 bases and J lost 0; bases outside the gene matches: 6. The CDR3 consists of 18 residues. In germline, CDR1 is ENHRY, CDR2 SYGVKD.

At least ten counts were recorded for this clonotype. The rearrangement uses TRBV20-1 and TRBJ2-7; no reliable D call. With 7 bases removed from V and 0 bases from J, the gap between germline ends came to 13 bases. In germline, CDR1 is DFQATT, CDR2 SNEGSKA (reference sequence). The CDR3 extends over 13 amino acids. CDR3 sequence reads: CSVVGESSYEQYF. The CDR3 region has the DNA TGCAGTGTAGTTGGTGAGAGCTCCTACGAGCAGTACTTC.

In this sample, this clonotype turned up many times. J is TRBJ2-1 and V is TRBV5-1, with 8 bases aligning to TRBD2. V was pared by 0 bases and J by 3 bases, with 5 bases of the junction left unmatched. This CDR3 comprises 16 residues. In germline, CDR1 is SGHRS, CDR2 YFSETQ. The CDR3, as DNA: TGCGCCAGCAGCTTGGCCTCGAGCGGGGGCTACAATGAGCAGTTCTTC. Translation gives CASSLASSGGYNEQFF. The full variable domain, rest sourced from reference TRBV5-1 and TRBJ2-1, is KAGVTQTPRYLIKTRGQQVTLSCSPISGHRSVSWYQQTPGQGLQFLFEYFSETQRNKGNFPGRFSGRQFSNSRSEMNVSTLELGDSALYLCASSLASSGGYNEQFFGPGTRLTVL.

This clonotype counts as medium-sized. V usage is TRBV20-1 and J usage is TRBJ2-1; D uncertain. Trimming cost V 3 bases and J 0 bases, with 9 bases left between them. Germline values: CDR1 DFQATT, CDR2 SNEGSKA (reference sequence). The CDR3 consists of 14 residues. The CDR3 is CSASFLGSYNEQFF. Here the CDR3 DNA reads TGCAGTGCTAGTTTTCTAGGCTCCTACAATGAGCAGTTCTTC.

The CDR3 DNA follows: TGTGCCAGCAACAACAGGGGGGCCCGGCTTCAGCCCCAGCATTTT. This encodes CASNNRGARLQPQHF. The chain carries TRBV16 and TRBJ1-5; 8 bases map to TRBD1. The CDR3 covers 15 residues. Germline CDR1 KGHSY, CDR2 FQNENV. Trimming took 7 bases from V and 6 from J; bases not matched to a gene: 11. The full variable domain, its missing parts supplied by reference TRBV16 and TRBJ1-5, is GEEVAQTPKHLVRGEGQKAKLYCAPIKGHSYVFWYQQVLKNEFKFLISFQNENVFDETGMPKERFSAKCLPNSPCSLEIQATKLEDSAVYFCASNNRGARLQPQHFGDGTRLSIL.

This clonotype was found once. Being one base from a much bigger clone, this may be a read error. This rearrangement joins TRBV4-2 to TRBJ1-1; 8 bases fit TRBD1. Losses at the gene ends were 1 base for V and 6 bases for J; bases not matched to a gene: 4. The CDR3 covers 14 residues. Germline CDR1 reads LGHNA; CDR2 reads YNFKEQ. In DNA form, the CDR3 reads TGTGCCAGCAGCCAAGTGGACAGGGATTCTGAAGCTTTCTTT. It specifies CASSQVDRDSEAFF.

The rearrangement joins TRBV10-2 to TRBJ2-7; D is unclear. Germline CDR1 and CDR2: WSHSY and SAAADI. The V end was cut by 1 base, the J end by 5 bases, with 9 bases between. The CDR3 is 13 residues long. The CDR3 bases are TGCGCCAGCAGTGAGTACGAGGACCACGAGCAGTACTTC. This translates into CASSEYEDHEQYF.

This clonotype was detected ten times or more. The CDR3 here is CSGWGISRTDTQYF. For the CDR3, the DNA is TGCAGCGGGTGGGGGATTTCCCGGACAGATACGCAGTATTTT. The V and J genes are TRBV29-1 and TRBJ2-3; D possibly matches TRBD1 or TRBD2 (5 bases each). This CDR3 comprises 14 residues. Looked up from germline, CDR1 is SQVTM and CDR2 is ANQGSEA. V was clipped by 7 bases and J by 3 bases, with 17 bases between them.

About this clonotype itself: An end of the junction differs from the germline gene, which may be a read error. This chain connects TRBV10-3 to TRBJ2-7; D is undetermined. Germline CDR1 reads ENHRY; CDR2 reads SYGVKD. The CDR3 extends over 11 amino acids. CDR3 nucleotide sequence: TGTGCCATCAGTGAGTCCTTCGAGCAGTACTTC. Translation gives CAISESFEQYF.

This clonotype occurred many times. The J gene is TRBJ2-3, the V gene TRBV9, with 8 bases aligning to TRBD1. Per germline, CDR1 SGDLS and CDR2 YYNGEE. The V and J ends lost 6 bases and 2 bases, in that order; junction bases with no gene match: 8. The CDR3 has 15 residues. The CDR3 DNA reads as TGTGCCAGCACCACAGGGGGAGGATTCACAGATACGCAGTATTTT. This encodes CASTTGGGFTDTQYF.

Ten or more counts support this clonotype. This chain links TRBV3-1 with TRBJ2-5, with 8 bases lining up with TRBD2. The CDR3 loop spans 14 amino acids. The J segment lost 5 bases and the V segment lost 4 bases, leaving 6 bases of the junction unmatched. Germline CDR1 is LGHDT and CDR2 is YNNKEL (reference sequence). The CDR3 sequence: CASSPWTSWETQYF. CDR3 bases: TGTGCCAGCAGCCCCTGGACTAGCTGGGAGACCCAGTACTTC.